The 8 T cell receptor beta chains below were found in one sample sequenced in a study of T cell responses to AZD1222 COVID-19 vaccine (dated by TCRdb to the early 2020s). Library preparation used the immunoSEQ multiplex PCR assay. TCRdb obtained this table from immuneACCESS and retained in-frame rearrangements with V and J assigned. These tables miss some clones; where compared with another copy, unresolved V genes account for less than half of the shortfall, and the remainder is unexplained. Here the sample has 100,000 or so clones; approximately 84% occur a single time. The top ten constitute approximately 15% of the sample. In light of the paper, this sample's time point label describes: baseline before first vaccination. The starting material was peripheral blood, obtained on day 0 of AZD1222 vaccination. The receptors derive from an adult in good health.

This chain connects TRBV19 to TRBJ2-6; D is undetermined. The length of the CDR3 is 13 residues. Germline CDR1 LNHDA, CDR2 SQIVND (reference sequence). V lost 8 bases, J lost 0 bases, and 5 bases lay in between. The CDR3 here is CASLDSGANVLTF. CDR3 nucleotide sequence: TGTGCCAGTCTAGACTCTGGGGCCAACGTCCTGACTTTC. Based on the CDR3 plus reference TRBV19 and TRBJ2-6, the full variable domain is DGGITQSPKYLFRKEGQNVTLSCEQNLNHDAMYWYRQDPGQGLRLIYYSQIVNDFQKGDIAEGYSVSREKKESFPLTVTSAQKNPTAFYLCASLDSGANVLTFGAGSRLTVL.

In DNA form, the CDR3 reads TGTGCCAGCAGCGATAGCTCCGGGGCCTTTTATAGCAATCAGCCCCAGCATTTT. Translation gives CASSDSSGAFYSNQPQHF. V usage is TRBV9 and J usage is TRBJ1-5, with a possible D match to TRBD1 (5 bases). The CDR3 has 18 residues. The V end was cut by 3 bases, the J end by 0 bases, with 19 bases between. From germline, CDR1 is SGDLS and CDR2 YYNGEE.

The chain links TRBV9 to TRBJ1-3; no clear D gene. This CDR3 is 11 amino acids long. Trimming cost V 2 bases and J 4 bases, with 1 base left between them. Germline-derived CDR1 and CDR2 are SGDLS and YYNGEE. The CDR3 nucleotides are TGTGCCAGCAGCGTGGGAAACACCATATATTTT. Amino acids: CASSVGNTIYF.

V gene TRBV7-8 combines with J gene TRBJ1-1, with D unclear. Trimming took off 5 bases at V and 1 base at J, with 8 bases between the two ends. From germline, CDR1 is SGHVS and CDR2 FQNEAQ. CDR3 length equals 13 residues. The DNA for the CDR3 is TGTGCCAGCAGCCCAACCCGGAACACTGAAGCTTTCTTT. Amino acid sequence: CASSPTRNTEAFF.

The CDR3 coding sequence is TGTGCCAGCAGCTTAGGGTGGGAGAGGTCCTACGAGCAGTACTTC. Its protein is CASSLGWERSYEQYF. The gene calls are TRBV11-2 and TRBJ2-7, with D possibly TRBD2 on 5 matching bases. This CDR3 contains 15 residues. Trimming took off 1 base at V and 1 base at J, with 11 bases between the two ends. CDR1 and CDR2 from the germline V gene are SGHAT and FQNNGV.

DNA for the CDR3: TGTGCCTGGAGTGGCGGGAGGGGAGATACGCAGTATTTT. Encoded protein: CAWSGGRGDTQYF. V and J are TRBV30 and TRBJ2-3, with 9 bases that match TRBD2. The CDR3 runs to 13 residues. CDR1 is GTSNPN and CDR2 is SVGIG in the germline V gene (reference sequence). After removal of 1 base from V and 5 bases from J, the junction contained 1 base not matched to a gene.

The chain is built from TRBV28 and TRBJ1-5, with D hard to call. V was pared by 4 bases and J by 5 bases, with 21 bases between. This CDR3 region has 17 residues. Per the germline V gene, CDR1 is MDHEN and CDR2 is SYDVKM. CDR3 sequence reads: CASSSPVKQRGYQPQHF. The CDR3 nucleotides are TGTGCCAGCAGTTCCCCCGTTAAACAGCGAGGGTATCAGCCCCAGCATTTT.

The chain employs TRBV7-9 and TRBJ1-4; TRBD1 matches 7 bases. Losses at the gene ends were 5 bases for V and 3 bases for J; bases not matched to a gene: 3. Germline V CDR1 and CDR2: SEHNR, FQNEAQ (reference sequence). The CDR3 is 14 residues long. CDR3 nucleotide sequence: TGTGCCAGCAGCAAGACAGGGCCTAATGAAAAACTGTTTTTT. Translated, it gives CASSKTGPNEKLFF.